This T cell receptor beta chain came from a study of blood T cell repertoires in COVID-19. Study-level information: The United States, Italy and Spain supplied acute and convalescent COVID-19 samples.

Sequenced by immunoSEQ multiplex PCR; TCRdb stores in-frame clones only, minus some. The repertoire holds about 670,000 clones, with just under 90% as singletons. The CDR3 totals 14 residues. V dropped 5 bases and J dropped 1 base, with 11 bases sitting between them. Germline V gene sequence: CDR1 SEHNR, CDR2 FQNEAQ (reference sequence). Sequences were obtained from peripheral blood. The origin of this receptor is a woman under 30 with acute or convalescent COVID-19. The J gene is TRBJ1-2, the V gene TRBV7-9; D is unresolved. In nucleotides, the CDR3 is TGTGCCAGCAGCCTAGGCGGGTTTAACTATGGCTACACCTTC. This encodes CASSLGGFNYGYTF.